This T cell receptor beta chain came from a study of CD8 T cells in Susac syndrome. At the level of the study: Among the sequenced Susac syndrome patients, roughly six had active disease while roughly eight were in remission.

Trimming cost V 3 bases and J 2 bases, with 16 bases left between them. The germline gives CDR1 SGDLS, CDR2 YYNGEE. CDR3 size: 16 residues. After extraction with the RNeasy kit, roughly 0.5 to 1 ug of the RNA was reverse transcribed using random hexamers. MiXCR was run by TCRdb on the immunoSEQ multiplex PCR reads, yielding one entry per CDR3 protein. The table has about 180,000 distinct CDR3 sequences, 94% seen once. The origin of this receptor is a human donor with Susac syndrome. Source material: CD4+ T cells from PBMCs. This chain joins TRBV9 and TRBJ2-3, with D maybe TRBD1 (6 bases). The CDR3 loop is CASSAQGPLTTDTQYF. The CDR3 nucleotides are TGTGCCAGCAGCGCACAGGGACCTCTCACCACAGATACGCAGTATTTT.